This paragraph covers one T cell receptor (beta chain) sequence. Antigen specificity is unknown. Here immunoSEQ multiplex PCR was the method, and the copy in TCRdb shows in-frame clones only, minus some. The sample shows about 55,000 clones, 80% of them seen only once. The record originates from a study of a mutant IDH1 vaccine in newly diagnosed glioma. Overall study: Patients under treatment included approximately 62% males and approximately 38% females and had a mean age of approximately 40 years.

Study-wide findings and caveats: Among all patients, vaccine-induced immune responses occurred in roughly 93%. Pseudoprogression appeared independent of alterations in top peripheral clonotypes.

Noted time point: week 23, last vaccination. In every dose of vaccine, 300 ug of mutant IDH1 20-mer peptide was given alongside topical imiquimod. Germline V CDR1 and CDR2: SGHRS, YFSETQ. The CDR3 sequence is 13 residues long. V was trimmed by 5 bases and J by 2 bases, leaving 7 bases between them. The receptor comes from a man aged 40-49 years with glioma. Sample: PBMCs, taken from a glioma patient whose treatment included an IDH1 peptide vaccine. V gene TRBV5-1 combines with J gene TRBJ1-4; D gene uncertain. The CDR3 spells CASRVVTNEKLFF. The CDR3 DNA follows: TGCGCCAGCAGAGTTGTCACTAATGAAAAACTGTTTTTT.